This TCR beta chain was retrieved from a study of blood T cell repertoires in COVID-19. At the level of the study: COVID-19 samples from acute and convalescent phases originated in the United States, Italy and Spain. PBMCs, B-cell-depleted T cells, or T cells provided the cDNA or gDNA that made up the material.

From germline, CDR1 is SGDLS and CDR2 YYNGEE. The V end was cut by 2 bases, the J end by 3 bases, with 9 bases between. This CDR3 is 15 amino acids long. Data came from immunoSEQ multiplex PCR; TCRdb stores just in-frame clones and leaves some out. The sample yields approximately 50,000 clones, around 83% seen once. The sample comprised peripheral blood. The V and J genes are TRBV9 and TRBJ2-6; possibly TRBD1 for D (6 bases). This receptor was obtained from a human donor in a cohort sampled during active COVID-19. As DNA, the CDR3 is TGTGCCAGCAGCGTCACAGGGCTTGGGGCCAACGTCCTGACTTTC. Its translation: CASSVTGLGANVLTF.